This entry features one T cell receptor (beta chain) sequence. The clone's antigen remains unknown. The sample holds no much larger clone one base away, and base qualities are not on file. The data were taken from a study of relationships among human T cell subsets (dated by TCRdb to about 2010). Regarding the research as a whole: Eight distinct blood T cell populations were sequenced: pan T, CD8 cytotoxic, regulatory, Th1, Th2, naive plus transitional, activated and memory cells.

The library relied on multiplex PCR. TCRdb shows the sequencer as 454 GS FLX. TCR alpha and beta CDR3 regions were amplified from mRNA by semiquantitative ARM-PCR. In ARM-PCR, tagged nested gene-specific primers were applied first, and communal superprimers then carried out the exponential amplification. Exonuclease was used to remove the nested primers before the first-round PCR products went through the second amplification round. Sequencing of the amplicons was performed on the 454 platform, which allows millions of DNA fragments to be sequenced rapidly without cloning bias. A read mappable to both V and J germline segments was defined as an effective read. On the study's bioinformatics: IRmap was used to assign reads to germline V, D and J segments, and IRmap relies on pyromap, a Smith-Waterman modification adapted to 454 sequencing errors. To filter D-beta assignments, cutoffs were set at the 99th percentile of the alignment scores obtained from simulated random sequences. The CDR3 was taken to be the amino acids lying between the conserved V-segment Y[YFLI]C motif and the J-segment [FW]GXGT motif. Repertoire diversity was estimated with a compound Poisson process model previously applied to large-scale EST data. A procedure for detecting cross-contamination was applied so that sample contamination could be argued against as the origin of shared CDR3s. TCRdb reprocessed the public reads (quality trimming at Q25 with fastp, clone calling with MiXCR) and kept in-frame beta chains. For every CDR3 protein sequence, its rows merge into one entry that carries the most common genes and DNA. It is TCRdb's table, rather than the study itself, that gives the V and J calls and clone size. Present in this sample are 10,000 to 15,000 distinct CDR3 sequences, about 67% of which were seen just once. Of the sample, roughly 30% falls within the top ten clones.

Points the paper makes about the study in general: The considerable overlap in CDR3s among Th1, Th2 and regulatory T cells was taken as suggesting that cell fate choices are stochastic. A CD4+CD8+ double-positive population could not be ruled out by the bead-based sorting. Over 55% of CD8+ cytotoxic sequences belonged to clones with over 100 reads, whereas regulatory and Th2 subsets showed few such clones. The seven subsets showed no statistically significant differences in V, D and J usage, CDR3 length, or N-nucleotide additions.

The CD4+CD25-CD294- flow-through remaining after CD25, CD56 and CD294 bead selections was collected as Th1 cells. Miltenyi superparamagnetic beads coated with subset-specific monoclonal antibodies were used to isolate the T cell subsets. Peripheral blood was used as the source from which all T cell populations were isolated. Mononuclear cells were obtained from whole blood by Ficoll separation, and monocytes were then depleted with anti-CD14 microbeads. The isolated cell populations were resuspended in RNAprotect reagent immediately. This receptor was taken from a man in his forties in good health. The specimen was CD4+ Th1 cells sorted from blood. The cell subset or site label for this specimen denotes: CD4+CD25-CD294- T helper 1 cells.

At the DNA level, the sequence is TGTGCCAGCAGCAGGGGAACAGGGGCCAACGTCCTGACTTTC. Its protein reads: CASSRGTGANVLTF. The chain couples TRBV12-3 or TRBV12-4 to TRBJ2-6; TRBD1 could be the D gene, as 6 bases match. Trimming removed 6 bases from V and 4 bases from J, leaving 10 bases between the germline ends. The CDR3 starts with the cysteine, ends with the phenylalanine, and has 14 residues. The DNA shown is the 42-base CDR3, in frame from base 1.